This T cell receptor beta chain derives from a study of beta chain features in type 1 diabetes (dated by TCRdb to the late 2010s). About the investigation overall: Mean age, gender distribution, total cell number and subset yield were not different between patients and healthy donors. Across all samples, some 100,000,000 sorted cells were examined, and cell number per subset correlated strongly with RNA yield. In the study, recently diagnosed type 1 diabetes patients and matched healthy donors were compared on the TCRB repertoires of their sorted circulating CD4+ T cell subsets. Naive and central memory subsets were obtained from all 30 or so donors, but regulatory and stem cell-like memory subsets were isolated from only 8 patients and 8 healthy donors. The investigation overall reported the following: Naive, central memory and regulatory TCRB repertoires appeared to be more similar among patients than among healthy donors. Only small numbers of individuals were included in the HLA sub-analyses, which left unresolved whether HLA type had any influence on TCRB rearrangement. Because cDNA was sequenced instead of genomic DNA, highly expressing activated cells could be over-represented, though the groups showed no difference in activation or CD3 levels. In all four CD4+ subsets, TCRB CDR3 length was moderately but significantly shorter in type 1 diabetes patients. PCR might favor shorter templates, but patient and control samples were amplified and corrected together, so any skew would affect both groups equally. Patients with type 1 diabetes made fewer insertions and deleted more nucleotides at VDJ recombination sites, implying thymic rearrangement abnormalities.

V is cut by 6 bases and J by 8 bases, and the space between the germline ends is 11 bases. The CDR3 measures 12 amino acids from cysteine to phenylalanine. The entry retains the CDR3 DNA only, 36 bases that are in frame from base 1. For CDR1 and CDR2, the germline V gene (reference sequence) lists LNHDA and SQIVND. This clone was seen only a few times. Its specific antigen is unknown. Qualities for individual bases were not recorded, and no much larger clone is one base off. The entire amount of isolated RNA was reverse transcribed using the High Capacity cDNA Reverse Transcription Kit, so the sequenced TCRB transcripts were expressed ones. Deep immunoSEQ sequencing was applied to naive, central memory and regulatory T cell samples, giving an average of roughly 3.6 million total reads per sample. After sorted cells were lysed in RLT buffer, RNA was extracted with DNase-treated RNeasy Micro or Mini kits, with the choice depending on cell number. Each cell subset was processed on its own to prevent cross-contamination, while patient and healthy donor samples were processed together. The immunoSEQ multiplex PCR was used to amplify TCRB sequences from cDNA, generating 87-bp fragments that spanned the CDR3 region. Sequencing of the amplicons was performed on the Illumina HiSeq platform. Concerning the study's data processing: PCR bias was corrected computationally using synthetic template baselines, and reads within Hamming distance 2 were collapsed, with unmergeable singletons discarded. By aligning reads against IMGT, V, D and J genes, CDR3 length, and insertions or deletions at six rearrangement sites were assigned. Within each subset, clonotype counts were normalized to sorted cell number, and only after that were true diversity and Gini coefficients computed with the tcR R package. The overlap coefficient, calculated on TCRB nucleotide sequences, was used to measure repertoire sharing. TCRdb carries this immuneACCESS record with in-frame sequences only. Its versions omit some clonotypes, under half of them owing to an unresolved V gene in the studies checked, with the rest unexplained. The D gene and trimming were derived from the DNA, and the V and J assignments and clone size from that table. The sample table lists approximately 38,000 clones, more than 40% of them with a count of one. In total, the top ten clones hold approximately 0.67% of the sample.

Each donor gave one peripheral blood draw, averaging roughly 120 mL, which was collected into heparinised tubes. Naive, central memory, regulatory and stem cell-like memory CD4+ T cells were sorted on a BD FACSAria II using a panel including CD45RO, CCR7, CD25, CD127, CD95 and CD27. Purity was above 95% for every sorted population. PBMCs were isolated immediately by Lymphoprep density gradient centrifugation and stained directly without culture. So that batch effects would be minimized, each experiment stained and sorted samples in pairs, pairing one healthy donor with one patient. Specimen: central memory CD4+ T cells from blood. The rearranged chain carries TRBV19 and TRBJ2-1; the D region possibly corresponds to TRBD1 (5 bases align). The clonotype originates from a young woman in good health. The CDR3 protein is CASRNGRDEQFF. The bases are TGTGCCAGTAGGAACGGCAGGGATGAGCAGTTCTTC.